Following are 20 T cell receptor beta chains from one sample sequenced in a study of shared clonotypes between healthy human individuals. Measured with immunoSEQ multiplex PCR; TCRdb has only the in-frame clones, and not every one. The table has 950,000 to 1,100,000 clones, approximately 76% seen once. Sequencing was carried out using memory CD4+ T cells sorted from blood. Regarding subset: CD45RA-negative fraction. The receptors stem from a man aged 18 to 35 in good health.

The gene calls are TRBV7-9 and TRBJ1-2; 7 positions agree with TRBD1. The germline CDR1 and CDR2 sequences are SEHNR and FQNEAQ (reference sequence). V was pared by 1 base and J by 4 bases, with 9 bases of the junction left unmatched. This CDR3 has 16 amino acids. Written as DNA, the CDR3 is TGTGCCAGCAGCTTAGAACCCCCGGACAGGTTCTATGGCTACACCTTC. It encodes CASSLEPPDRFYGYTF.

CDR3 loop: CASSGRGDNEKLFF. The CDR3 DNA sequence: TGTGCCAGCAGTGGTAGGGGGGATAATGAAAAACTGTTTTTT. The rearrangement links TRBV2 to TRBJ1-4; a possible D gene is TRBD1 (6 bases). The CDR3 is 14 residues long. The germline V gene has CDR1 SNHLY and CDR2 FYNNEI. The germline V and J ends were trimmed by 4 bases and 4 bases, with 10 bases remaining between them.

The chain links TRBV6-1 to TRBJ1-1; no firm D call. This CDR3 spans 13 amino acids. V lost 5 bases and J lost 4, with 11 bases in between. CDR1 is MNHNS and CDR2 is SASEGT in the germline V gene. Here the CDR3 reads CASSSQPSTEAFF. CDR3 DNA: TGTGCCAGCAGTTCTCAGCCGAGCACTGAAGCTTTCTTT.

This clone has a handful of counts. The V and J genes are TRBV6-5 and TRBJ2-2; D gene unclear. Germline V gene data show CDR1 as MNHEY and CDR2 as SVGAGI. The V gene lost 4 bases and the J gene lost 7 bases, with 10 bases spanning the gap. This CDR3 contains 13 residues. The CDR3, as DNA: TGTGCCAGCAGTTGGCAGTCGGGCGGGGAGCTGTTTTTT. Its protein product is CASSWQSGGELFF.

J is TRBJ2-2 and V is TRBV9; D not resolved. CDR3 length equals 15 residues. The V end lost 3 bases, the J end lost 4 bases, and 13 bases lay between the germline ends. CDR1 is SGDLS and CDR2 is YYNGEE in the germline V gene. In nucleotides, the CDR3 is TGTGCCAGCAGCGCTACTTCGGGTGGCACCGGGGAGCTGTTTTTT. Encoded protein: CASSATSGGTGELFF.

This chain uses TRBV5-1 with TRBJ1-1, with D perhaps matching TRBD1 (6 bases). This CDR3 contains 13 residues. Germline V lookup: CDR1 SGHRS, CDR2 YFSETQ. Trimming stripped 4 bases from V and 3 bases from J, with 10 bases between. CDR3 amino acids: CASSRAGDTEAFF. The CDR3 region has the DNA TGCGCCAGCAGCAGGGCAGGGGACACTGAAGCTTTCTTT. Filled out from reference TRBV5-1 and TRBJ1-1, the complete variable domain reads KAGVTQTPRYLIKTRGQQVTLSCSPISGHRSVSWYQQTPGQGLQFLFEYFSETQRNKGNFPGRFSGRQFSNSRSEMNVSTLELGDSALYLCASSRAGDTEAFFGQGTRLTVV.

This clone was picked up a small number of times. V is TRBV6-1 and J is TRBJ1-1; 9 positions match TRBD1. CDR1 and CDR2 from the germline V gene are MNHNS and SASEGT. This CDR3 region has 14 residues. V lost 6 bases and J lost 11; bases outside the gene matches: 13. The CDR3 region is CASSQDRGRGRAFF. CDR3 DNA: TGTGCCAGCAGCCAGGACAGGGGACGGGGCCGGGCTTTCTTT.

CDR3 in DNA: TGTGCCAGCAGTGATTACCAGGGTTTCTCTGAAGCTTTCTTT. It yields the protein CASSDYQGFSEAFF. The chain couples TRBV6-1 to TRBJ1-1, with D tentatively TRBD1 (5 bases). V lost 3 bases and J lost 6, with 14 bases in between. The CDR3 is 14 amino acids. Germline CDR1 reads MNHNS; CDR2 reads SASEGT.

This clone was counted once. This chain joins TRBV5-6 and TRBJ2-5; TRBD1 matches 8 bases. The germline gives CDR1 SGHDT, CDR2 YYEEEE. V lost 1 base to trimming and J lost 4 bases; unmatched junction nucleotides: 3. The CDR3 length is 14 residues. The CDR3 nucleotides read TGTGCCAGCAGCTTGAGACAGGGGAGAGAGACCCAGTACTTC. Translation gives CASSLRQGRETQYF.

In nucleotides, the CDR3 is TGTGCCACCAGCAGAGATTCGACTGGGATTGGACGGCTAAATCAGCCCCAGCATTTT. Translation: CATSRDSTGIGRLNQPQHF. V usage is TRBV15 and J usage is TRBJ1-5; D is unresolved. The CDR3 has 19 residues. The V and J ends lost 0 bases and 4 bases respectively, with 22 bases between them. Germline CDR1 and CDR2: LNHNV and YYDKDF (reference sequence).

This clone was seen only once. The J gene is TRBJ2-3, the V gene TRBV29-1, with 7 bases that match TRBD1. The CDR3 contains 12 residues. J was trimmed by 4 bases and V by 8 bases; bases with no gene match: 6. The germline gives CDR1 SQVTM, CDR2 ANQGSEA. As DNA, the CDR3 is TGCAGCATAAGACAGGGAGCAGATACGCAGTATTTT. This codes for CSIRQGADTQYF.

CDR3 in amino acids: CASSPAGHYNEQFF. The CDR3 region has the DNA TGTGCCAGCTCACCGGCAGGGCACTACAATGAGCAGTTCTTC. V gene TRBV18 combines with J gene TRBJ2-1, with D possibly being TRBD1 (5 bases). The germline gives CDR1 KGHSH, CDR2 LQKENI. This CDR3 spans 14 amino acids. Trimming stripped 3 bases from V and 3 bases from J, with 9 bases between.

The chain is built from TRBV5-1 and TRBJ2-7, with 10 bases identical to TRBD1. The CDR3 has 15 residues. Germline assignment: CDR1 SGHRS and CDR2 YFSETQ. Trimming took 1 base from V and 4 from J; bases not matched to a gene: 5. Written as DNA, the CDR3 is TGCGCCAGCAGCTTGTCGGACAGGGGGAGGTACGAGCAGTACTTC. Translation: CASSLSDRGRYEQYF. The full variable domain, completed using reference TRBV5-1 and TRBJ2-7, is KAGVTQTPRYLIKTRGQQVTLSCSPISGHRSVSWYQQTPGQGLQFLFEYFSETQRNKGNFPGRFSGRQFSNSRSEMNVSTLELGDSALYLCASSLSDRGRYEQYFGPGTRLTVT.

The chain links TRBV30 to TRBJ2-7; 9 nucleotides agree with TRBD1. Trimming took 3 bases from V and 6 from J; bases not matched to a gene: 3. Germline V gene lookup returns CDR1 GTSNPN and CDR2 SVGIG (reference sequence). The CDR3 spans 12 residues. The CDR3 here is CAWSGQGIEQYF. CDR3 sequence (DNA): TGTGCCTGGAGCGGACAGGGGATCGAGCAGTACTTC.

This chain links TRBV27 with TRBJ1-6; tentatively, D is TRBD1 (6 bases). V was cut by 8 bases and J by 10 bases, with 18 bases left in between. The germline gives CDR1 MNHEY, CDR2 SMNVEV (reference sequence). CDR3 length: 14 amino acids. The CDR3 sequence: CASGGVQGYSPLHF. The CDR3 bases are TGTGCCAGCGGTGGGGTACAGGGATACTCACCCCTCCACTTT.

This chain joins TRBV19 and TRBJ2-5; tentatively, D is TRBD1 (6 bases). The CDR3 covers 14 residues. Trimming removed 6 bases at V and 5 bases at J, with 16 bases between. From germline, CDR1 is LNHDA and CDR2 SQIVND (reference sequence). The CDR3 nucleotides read TGTGCCAGTAGCTCACAGGGATTTCTTGAGACCCAGTACTTC. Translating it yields CASSSQGFLETQYF.

The CDR3 DNA follows: TGTGCCAGCAGCACTCCAAGGACTAGGGGGGAGGATGAGCAGTTCTTC. It specifies CASSTPRTRGEDEQFF. This chain connects TRBV5-4 to TRBJ2-1; possible D gene TRBD2, 7 bases. With 4 bases removed from V and 8 bases from J, the gap between germline ends came to 22 bases. The CDR3 length is 16 residues. CDR1 is SGHNT, CDR2 YYREEE, per germline (reference sequence).

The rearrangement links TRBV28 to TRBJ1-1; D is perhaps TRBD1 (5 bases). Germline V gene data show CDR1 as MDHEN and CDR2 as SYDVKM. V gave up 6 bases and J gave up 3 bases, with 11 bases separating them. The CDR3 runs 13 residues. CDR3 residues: CASSVQGDTEAFF. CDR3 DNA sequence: TGTGCCAGCAGCGTTCAAGGGGACACTGAAGCTTTCTTT.

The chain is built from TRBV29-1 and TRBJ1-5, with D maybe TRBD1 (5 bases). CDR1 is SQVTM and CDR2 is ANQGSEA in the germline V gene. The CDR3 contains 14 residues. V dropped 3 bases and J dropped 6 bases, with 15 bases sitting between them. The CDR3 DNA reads TGCAGCGTTGAGGGGGAGGAGGCTGGTCAGCCCCAGCATTTT. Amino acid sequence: CSVEGEEAGQPQHF. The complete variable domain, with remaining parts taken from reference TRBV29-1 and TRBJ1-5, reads SAVISQKPSRDICQRGTSLTIQCQVDSQVTMMFWYRQQPGQSLTLIATANQGSEATYESGFVIDKFPISRPNLTFSTLTVSNMSPEDSSIYLCSVEGEEAGQPQHFGDGTRLSIL.

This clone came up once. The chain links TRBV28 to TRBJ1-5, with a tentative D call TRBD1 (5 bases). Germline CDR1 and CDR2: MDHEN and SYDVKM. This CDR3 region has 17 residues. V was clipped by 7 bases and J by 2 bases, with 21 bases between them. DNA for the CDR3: TGTGCCAGCAATACTCCGAGCACAGGAATGCGCAATCAGCCCCAGCATTTT. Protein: CASNTPSTGMRNQPQHF.